This T cell receptor (beta chain) came from a study of T cell responses to AZD1222 COVID-19 vaccine. Study conclusions and caveats: White British ancestry dominated among donors, who included more females, and clonal diversity was possibly underestimated. Samples come after the peak T cell response, not at day 14.

The data were produced by immunoSEQ multiplex PCR, yet TCRdb's version contains in-frame clones alone and is incomplete. The sample shows approximately 70,000 clones, around 80% of them seen only once. Comments on this clone: Its antigen is not known.

Germline V gene lookup returns CDR1 SGHTA and CDR2 FQGTGA. The V gene end was trimmed by 6 bases and the J gene end by 6 bases; junction bases not matched to a gene: 10. This CDR3 contains 14 residues. Sequencing was performed on peripheral blood, taken 28 days after the second AZD1222 dose. This clonotype was obtained from an adult who received the AZD1222 COVID-19 vaccine. The chain links TRBV7-3 to TRBJ2-5; TRBD1 aligns across 7 bases. The CDR3 DNA is TGTGCCAGCAGTAATACAGGGGATGTCAAGACCCAGTACTTC. This codes for CASSNTGDVKTQYF.